Described below is a single T cell receptor (beta chain) sequence and its context. This sample is part of a study of blood T cell repertoires in COVID-19. Study summary: The United States, Italy and Spain provided the acute and convalescent COVID-19 samples. Sources were T cells, B-cell-depleted T cells, or PBMCs; the material itself was cDNA or gDNA.

The table came from immunoSEQ multiplex PCR; TCRdb's copy has only in-frame clones and leaves some out. The repertoire has 65,000 to 95,000 clones, 85% of them found once; the top ten carry about a sixth. Germline V gene lookup returns CDR1 MNHNS and CDR2 SASEGT. V lost 1 base to trimming and J lost 6 bases, with 18 bases between them. The CDR3 length is 16 residues. The sequencing sample was made of peripheral blood. The rearrangement links TRBV6-1 to TRBJ2-5; D may be TRBD1 (5 bases). This clonotype originated in an elderly man with active or convalescent COVID-19. CDR3: CASSEVRTSRGKTQYF. CDR3 nucleotides: TGTGCCAGCAGTGAAGTGAGGACAAGTAGAGGAAAGACCCAGTACTTC.